Below, 6 T cell receptor beta chains from the same sample are listed, as sequenced in a study of T cells expressing NK-cell markers. From its re-call of the 5' RACE reads, TCRdb lists each CDR3 protein once, without DNA. This repertoire includes roughly 160,000 distinct CDR3 sequences. The sample was blood T cells: a sorted CD56 or NKG2C T cell subset, CD4+ or CD8+ T cells, or bulk PBMC T cells (not recorded which). These receptors were collected from a man between 18 and 69 years old in good health.

The chain couples TRBV20-1 to TRBJ1-1. This CDR3 has 14 residues. CDR1 is DFQATT, CDR2 SNEGSKA, per germline (reference sequence). The CDR3: CSALYIGYGTEAFF.

The chain recombines TRBV3-1 with TRBJ1-1. This CDR3 is 14 amino acids long. Germline V gene data show CDR1 as LGHDT and CDR2 as YNNKEL (reference sequence). CDR3 loop: CASSQGGGRTEAFF.

This sequence joins TRBV7-6 and TRBJ2-1. CDR1 is SGHVS, CDR2 FNYEAQ, per germline. The CDR3 loop spans 14 amino acids. This chain's CDR3 is CASSYEAGHNEQFF. Variable domain in full (rest from reference TRBV7-6 and TRBJ2-1): GAGVSQSPRYKVTKRGQDVALRCDPISGHVSLYWYRQALGQGPEFLTYFNYEAQQDKSGLPNDRFSAERPEGSISTLTIQRTEQRDSAMYRCASSYEAGHNEQFFGPGTRLTVL.

The V call is TRBV5-5, the J call TRBJ1-1; TCRdb selects TRBD1, and the lack of DNA leaves this call unchecked. The CDR3 loop spans 16 amino acids. In germline, CDR1 is SGHKS, CDR2 YYEKEE (reference sequence). The CDR3 spells CASSSISTGMNTEAFF.

The V and J genes are TRBV28 and TRBJ1-1; the D call of TRBD1 rests on TCRdb alone, since no DNA is present to check it. This CDR3 is 14 amino acids long. Germline assignment: CDR1 MDHEN and CDR2 SYDVKM. CDR3 sequence: CASSLQGSVTEAFF.

The chain links TRBV5-6 to TRBJ2-5; the TCRdb call, TRBD2, lacks DNA for checking. The CDR3 length is 14 residues. From germline, CDR1 is SGHDT and CDR2 YYEEEE. The CDR3 reads CASSYGTSPETQYF.